This T cell receptor (beta chain) was identified in a study of blood T cell repertoires in COVID-19. Study information: Collection of acute and convalescent COVID-19 samples took place in the United States, Italy and Spain. PBMCs, B-cell-depleted T cells, or T cells were the source of the cDNA or gDNA that made up the material.

There are 14 residues in the CDR3. J gave up 6 bases and V 4 bases, and 4 bases lay outside the gene matches. Germline V CDR1 and CDR2: SGHNT, YYREEE (reference sequence). This clone was seen once. Per the original data handling: Amplification of reference gene primers was used by the study to estimate nucleated cell counts. TCRdb's copy holds only in-frame clones and misses some; the assay was immunoSEQ multiplex PCR. D and trimming were read from the DNA, whereas the V and J calls and clone size are those reported in that table. The repertoire includes 250,000 to 350,000 clones, roughly 80% of them detected once, and more than 1.4% sits in the top ten.

Sequenced material: peripheral blood. The sequence came from a human donor with COVID-19, enrolled during active disease. The donor label of this sample is uncertain. The V gene is TRBV5-4, the J gene TRBJ2-1; 10 bases are shared with TRBD1. CDR3 nucleotides: TGTGCCAGCAGCCCGGGGACAGGGGCCAATGAGCAGTTCTTC. It translates to CASSPGTGANEQFF.